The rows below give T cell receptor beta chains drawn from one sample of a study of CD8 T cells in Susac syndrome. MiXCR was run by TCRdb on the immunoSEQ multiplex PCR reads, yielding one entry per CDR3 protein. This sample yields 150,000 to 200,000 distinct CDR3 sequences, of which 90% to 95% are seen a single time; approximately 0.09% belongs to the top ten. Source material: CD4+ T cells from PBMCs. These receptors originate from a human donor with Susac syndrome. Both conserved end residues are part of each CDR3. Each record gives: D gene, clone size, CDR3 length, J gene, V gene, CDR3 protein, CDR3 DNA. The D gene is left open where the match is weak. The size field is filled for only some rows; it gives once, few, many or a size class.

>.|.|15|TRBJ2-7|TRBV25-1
CASRGAGVSSYEQYF
TGTGCCAGCCGGGGGGCCGGGGTGAGCTCCTACGAGCAGTACTTC
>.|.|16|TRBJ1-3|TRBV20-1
CSASPAGKGAGNTIYF
TGCAGTGCTAGTCCGGCAGGGAAAGGTGCTGGAAACACCATATATTTT
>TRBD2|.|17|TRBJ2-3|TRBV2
CASRALAGAPGADTQYF
TGTGCCAGCAGGGCACTAGCGGGGGCCCCGGGGGCAGATACGCAGTATTTT
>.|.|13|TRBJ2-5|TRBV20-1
CSASGGWQETQYF
TGCAGTGCTAGCGGAGGGTGGCAAGAGACCCAGTACTTC
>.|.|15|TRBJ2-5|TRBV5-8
CASTPRGGHQETQYF
TGTGCCAGCACCCCGAGGGGGGGGCACCAAGAGACCCAGTACTTC
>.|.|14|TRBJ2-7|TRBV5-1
CASSEQDGSYEQYF
TGCGCCAGCAGCGAACAGGACGGGTCCTACGAGCAGTACTTC
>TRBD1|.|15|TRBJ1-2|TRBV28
CASRTGARLKYGYTF
TGTGCCAGCAGGACAGGGGCCCGTTTGAAATATGGCTACACCTTC
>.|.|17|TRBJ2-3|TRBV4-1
CASSQDGGSGLTDTQYF
TGCGCCAGCAGCCAAGATGGTGGGAGCGGTCTCACAGATACGCAGTATTTT
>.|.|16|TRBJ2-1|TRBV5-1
CASSRGTASRYNEQFF
TGCGCCAGCAGCCGGGGGACAGCTTCGAGGTACAATGAGCAGTTCTTC
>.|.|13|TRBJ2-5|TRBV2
CATVRDVQETQYF
TGTGCCACGGTTCGGGACGTACAAGAGACCCAGTACTTC
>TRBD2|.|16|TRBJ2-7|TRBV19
CASSNGGRGSSYEQYF
TGTGCCAGTAGTAACGGTGGGCGGGGGAGCTCCTACGAGCAGTACTTC
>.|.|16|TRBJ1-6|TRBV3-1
CASSRSGGSYNSPLHF
TGTGCCAGCAGCCGGTCCGGAGGGTCCTATAATTCACCCCTCCACTTT
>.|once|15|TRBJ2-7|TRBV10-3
CAISVGGGDHEEQYF
TGTGCCATCAGTGTTGGAGGGGGGGACCATGAAGAGCAGTACTTC
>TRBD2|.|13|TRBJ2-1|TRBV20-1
CSARRSLAGLQFF
TGCAGTGCCAGACGGTCACTAGCGGGTTTGCAGTTCTTC
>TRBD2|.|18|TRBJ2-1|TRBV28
CASTPWGLAGVPYNEQFF
TGTGCCAGCACCCCCTGGGGACTAGCGGGAGTCCCCTACAATGAGCAGTTCTTC
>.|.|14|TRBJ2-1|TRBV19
CASRSSPGYNEQFF
TGTGCCAGTAGATCTTCACCAGGGTACAATGAGCAGTTCTTC
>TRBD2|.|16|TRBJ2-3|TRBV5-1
CASSPGTRSSTDTQYF
TGCGCCAGCAGCCCTGGGACTAGGAGTAGTACAGATACGCAGTATTTT
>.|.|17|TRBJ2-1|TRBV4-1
CASSQDLWRVLNNEQFF
TGCGCCAGCAGCCAAGATCTGTGGAGGGTGCTGAACAATGAGCAGTTCTTC
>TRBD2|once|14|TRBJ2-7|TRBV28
CATRLAGAAGEQYF
TGTGCCACTAGACTAGCGGGAGCTGCGGGCGAGCAGTACTTC
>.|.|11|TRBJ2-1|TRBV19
CATAVGVEQFF
TGTGCCACCGCCGTTGGAGTTGAGCAGTTCTTC
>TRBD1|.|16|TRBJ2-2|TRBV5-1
CASSLVTGRGTGELFF
TGCGCCAGCAGCTTGGTGACAGGGAGAGGCACCGGGGAGCTGTTTTTT
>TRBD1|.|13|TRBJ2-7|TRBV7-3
CASSLAGGSEQYF
TGTGCCAGCAGCTTAGCAGGGGGCTCCGAGCAGTACTTC